Shown below are 10 T cell receptor beta chains from a single sample sequenced in a study of PD-1 blockade in classical Hodgkin lymphoma (TCRdb year 2020). The receptor library was made with the immunoSEQ multiplex PCR assay. As stored in TCRdb, this immuneACCESS dataset retains in-frame rearrangements with V and J assigned. A fraction of the clones does not appear; measured against another copy, unresolved V genes explain less than half of the discrepancy, and the remainder lacks a known reason. The sample profile shows tens of thousands of clones; more than 80% of them were found once. The ten biggest clones cover 8% of the sample. This sample's time point label indicates: cycle 4 day 1 (C4D1), after more than five weeks of nivolumab. Every trial patient had relapsed after autologous stem cell transplantation, and cohorts A, B and C differed in prior brentuximab vedotin exposure. Specimen: peripheral blood mononuclear cells (PBMCs), collected before the fourth cycle of nivolumab. The receptors were gathered from a human donor with classical Hodgkin lymphoma.

The chain uses TRBV29-1 and TRBJ2-7, with TRBD2 matching 12 bases. V gave up 6 bases and J gave up 0 bases; unmatched junction bases: 24. The CDR3 has 21 residues. The germline V gene has CDR1 SQVTM and CDR2 ANQGSEA. CDR3 sequence reads: CSVRRALDRLRTSGISYEQYF. CDR3 DNA: TGCAGCGTACGAAGGGCCTTGGACAGGTTGAGGACTAGCGGGATCTCCTACGAGCAGTACTTC.

The chain joins TRBV5-1 to TRBJ2-2; D is ambiguous. Germline assignment: CDR1 SGHRS and CDR2 YFSETQ. The CDR3 length is 15 residues. The V gene lost 3 bases and the J gene lost 0 bases, with 9 bases spanning the gap. CDR3 amino acids: CASSSPIANTGELFF. The CDR3 DNA reads TGCGCCAGCAGCTCCCCCATAGCGAACACCGGGGAGCTGTTTTTT.

The rearrangement joins TRBV25-1 to TRBJ1-4; possible D gene TRBD1, 6 bases. The CDR3 consists of 16 residues. Germline CDR1 is MGHDK and CDR2 is SYGVNS. V shed 0 bases and J shed 5 bases, with 13 bases lying between them. CDR3 nucleotide sequence: TGTGCCAGCAGTGAATATGGGAGAGGGGGGAATGAAAAACTGTTTTTT. The encoded protein is CASSEYGRGGNEKLFF.

V is TRBV5-6 and J is TRBJ1-4; tentative D call: TRBD1 (5 bases). CDR1 is SGHDT and CDR2 is YYEEEE in the germline V gene. The CDR3 sequence is 15 residues long. The V and J ends lost 1 base and 7 bases respectively, with 14 bases between them. The CDR3 DNA sequence: TGTGCCAGCAGCTTGTTCGGACAAGTAGGTGAAAAACTGTTTTTT. Translation: CASSLFGQVGEKLFF.

This chain links TRBV6-5 with TRBJ1-2; unclear D gene. The CDR3 length is 14 residues. Germline loops: CDR1 MNHEY, CDR2 SVGAGI. Trimming took 6 bases from V and 2 from J, leaving 13 bases between them. The CDR3 bases are TGTGCCAGCAGCCAACCCGGAGGGAACTATGGCTACACCTTC. Protein sequence: CASSQPGGNYGYTF.

This clone was recorded a few times. V usage is TRBV28 and J usage is TRBJ1-5, with TRBD1 as a possible D gene (5 bases). The germline CDR1 and CDR2 sequences are MDHEN and SYDVKM. This CDR3 comprises 15 residues. Trimming removed 3 bases at V and 4 bases at J, with 13 bases between. The CDR3 DNA reads TGTGCCAGCAGTTTTGATACAGGAGGAAATCAGCCCCAGCATTTT. Translated, it gives CASSFDTGGNQPQHF.

This rearrangement joins TRBV7-9 to TRBJ1-2; perhaps TRBD1 as D (5 bases). The V end lost 7 bases, the J end lost 4 bases, and 10 bases lay between the germline ends. The CDR3 contains 12 residues. Per the germline V gene, CDR1 is SEHNR and CDR2 is FQNEAQ (reference sequence). CDR3 in DNA: TGTGCCAGCACTCACCAGGGCTATGGCTACACCTTC. Amino acid sequence: CASTHQGYGYTF.

The rearrangement links TRBV6-1 to TRBJ2-7, with 8 bases matching TRBD1. From germline, CDR1 is MNHNS and CDR2 SASEGT. Trimming removed 6 bases from V and 4 bases from J; junction bases left unmatched: 8. CDR3 length: 14 amino acids. The CDR3 protein is CASRAGTGPYEQYF. CDR3 nucleotides: TGTGCCAGCAGGGCCGGGACAGGACCTTACGAGCAGTACTTC.

The J gene is TRBJ2-7, the V gene TRBV20-1; the D is unclear. The CDR3 consists of 11 residues. Germline CDR1 reads DFQATT; CDR2 reads SNEGSKA (reference sequence). Deletions cut 4 bases from V and 3 bases from J, with 7 bases between. CDR3 sequence: CSATVLYEQYF. DNA of the CDR3: TGCAGTGCTACCGTTCTCTACGAGCAGTACTTC.

The chain employs TRBV7-6 and TRBJ2-7; D possibly corresponds to TRBD2 (6 bases). Deletions cut 5 bases from V and 2 bases from J, with 7 bases between. Germline-derived CDR1 and CDR2 are SGHVS and FNYEAQ. This CDR3 has 12 residues. CDR3 sequence reads: CASSPGAYEQYF. The CDR3 nucleotides are TGTGCCAGCAGCCCGGGGGCCTACGAGCAGTACTTC.